This TCR beta chain originates from a study of persistence of HIV-infected CD4 T cells. Study-level background: Donors were ART-treated; their CMV- and Gag-responding CD4+ T cells were isolated.

Between the trimmed V and J ends, which lost 7 bases and 4 bases, there was a span of 13 bases. The CDR3 covers 13 residues. On this clone itself: No antigen is known for it.

The stimulus was an HIV-1 Gag 15-mer peptide pool, approximately 0.93 ug/peptide/mL. CD40L-negative CD69-negative CD45RO-high memory CD4+ T cells were sorted as populations depleted of antigen-responding cells. Plasma HIV-1 RNA stayed below 50 copies/mL for at least 4 years. CD8+ T cells were removed from PBMCs prior to stimulation. Study-level results: Proviral oligoclonality tracked with TCR oligoclonality within the same sorted cells.

Sequencing used immunoSEQ version 4 in survey mode. TCRdb keeps only in-frame clones here, not all; method: immunoSEQ multiplex PCR. The sample lists about 39,000 clones, approximately 87% occurring once. This material consisted of cultured CD4+ T cells from PBMCs, taken from a patient who received antiretroviral therapy. This clonotype was sampled from an adult with HIV. The donor label of this sample is uncertain. V and J are TRBV12-3 or TRBV12-4 and TRBJ1-2; D is unresolved. CDR3 sequence reads: CASTRETGYGYTF. The CDR3 nucleotides are TGTGCCAGCACTCGGGAAACGGGCTATGGCTACACCTTC.